The clone carrying this TCR beta chain was counted a single time. These data originate in a study of blood T cell repertoires in COVID-19. Study at large: Sources were T cells, B-cell-depleted T cells, or PBMCs; the material itself was cDNA or gDNA.

The CDR3 is made up of 17 amino acids. Germline trimming cut 4 bases from V and 2 bases from J; bases unmatched to any gene: 12. In germline, CDR1 is SGHRS, CDR2 YFSETQ. Sequenced by immunoSEQ multiplex PCR; TCRdb stores in-frame clones only, minus some. The sample contains 330,000 or so clones, 87% of which appear only once. Material for sequencing was peripheral blood. The chain joins TRBV5-1 to TRBJ2-1, with 7 positions matching TRBD2. This clonotype was obtained from a man aged 25-45 years with COVID-19, enrolled during active disease. The CDR3 DNA reads as TGCGCCAGCAGCCTACTATGGGGGACTACAACCTACAATGAGCAGTTCTTC. Translation: CASSLLWGTTTYNEQFF. Supplemented by reference TRBV5-1 and TRBJ2-1, the full variable domain reads KAGVTQTPRYLIKTRGQQVTLSCSPISGHRSVSWYQQTPGQGLQFLFEYFSETQRNKGNFPGRFSGRQFSNSRSEMNVSTLELGDSALYLCASSLLWGTTTYNEQFFGPGTRLTVL.